This T cell receptor beta chain came from a study of blood T cell repertoires in COVID-19. Whole-study context: From T cells, B-cell-depleted T cells, or PBMCs came the material, which was cDNA or gDNA.

As processed by the authors: Amplification with reference gene primers provided the estimates of nucleated cell counts. Data came from immunoSEQ multiplex PCR; TCRdb stores just in-frame clones and leaves some out. That table furnishes V, J and clone size, whereas the DNA furnished D and trimming. In the table there are more than 45,000 clones, 78% of which are singletons. CDR3 length equals 16 residues. V lost 2 bases and J 0 bases, leaving 13 bases between the germline ends. Germline lookup yields CDR1 LGHDT and CDR2 YNNKEL (reference sequence). The sample comprised peripheral blood. The chain links TRBV3-1 (or the pseudogene TRBV3-2) to TRBJ1-2; TRBD1 is a possible D gene (5 bases). The receptor's source is a human donor in a cohort sampled during active COVID-19. CDR3 loop: CASSQIFGGTNYGYTF. The CDR3 DNA sequence: TGTGCCAGCAGCCAAATTTTCGGGGGAACTAACTATGGCTACACCTTC.